This T cell receptor beta chain comes out of a study of glioma-infiltrating T cells. Regarding the study as a whole: Gliomas, especially low-grade, showed above-expected tissue-blood divergence; non-neoplastic patients showed below.

This clonotype was detected only once. The target antigen is unknown. This may be a read error, as it is one base from a much larger clone. CDR3 length: 15 amino acids. Germline V gene lookup returns CDR1 DFQATT and CDR2 SNEGSKA (reference sequence). Amplification of TCR alpha and beta CDR3 regions from RNA used iRepertoire nested multiplex PCR. TCRdb processed the multiplex PCR reads anew with MiXCR; each CDR3 protein has one entry. The sample yields about 180,000 distinct CDR3 sequences, more than 35% seen once. The sample comprised glioma tissue, nonneoplastic brain tissue, or PBMCs (not recorded which). The TCR comes from a human donor with low-grade glioma or glioblastoma, undergoing nonglioma brain surgery, or in good health (not recorded which). The rearrangement uses TRBV20-1 and TRBJ2-1; TRBD1 might be the D (6 bases). The CDR3 DNA reads as TGCAGTGCTGGAGACAGGCAGATCTCCTACAATGAGCAGTTCTTC. Translated, it gives CSAGDRQISYNEQFF.